Listed below are T cell receptor beta chains from one sample, sequenced in a study of T cells in Graves' hyperthyroidism and ophthalmopathy. TCRdb ran MiXCR on the multiplex PCR reads and lists one entry per CDR3 protein. The table records 400,000 to 550,000 distinct CDR3 sequences, around 22% of them present only once. Sequenced material: blood. The receptors derive from a woman between 25 and 40 years old with Graves' ophthalmopathy. The CDR3 runs from the conserved cysteine through the conserved F or W. Each record gives: clone size, J gene, V gene, CDR3 protein. Clone size is stated in some rows and not others, as once, few, many or a class when expanded.

clone_size: few; j_call: TRBJ1-1; v_call: TRBV4-1; cdr3_aa: CASSQVGIGNTEAFF
clone_size: many; j_call: TRBJ2-2; v_call: TRBV18; cdr3_aa: CASSQTGHTGELFF
clone_size: many; j_call: TRBJ2-7; v_call: TRBV27; cdr3_aa: CAGSSGDSTYEQYF
clone_size: many; j_call: TRBJ1-1; v_call: TRBV11-2; cdr3_aa: CASSLQGTLEAFF
clone_size: many; j_call: TRBJ2-2; v_call: TRBV7-3; cdr3_aa: CASSLNGANTGELFF
clone_size: many; j_call: TRBJ1-1; v_call: TRBV2; cdr3_aa: CASKLVTQNTEAFF
clone_size: -; j_call: TRBJ1-2; v_call: TRBV5-1; cdr3_aa: CASSSRTGQGGGYTF
clone_size: few; j_call: TRBJ1-1; v_call: TRBV3-1; cdr3_aa: CASSQDLTANTEAFF
clone_size: many; j_call: TRBJ1-2; v_call: TRBV12-3/TRBV12-4; cdr3_aa: CASSLTRAGYTF
clone_size: -; j_call: TRBJ1-1; v_call: TRBV9; cdr3_aa: CASSVSSNTEAFF
clone_size: many; j_call: TRBJ2-7; v_call: TRBV9; cdr3_aa: CASSVGQGNSYEQYF
clone_size: many; j_call: TRBJ2-7; v_call: TRBV11-2; cdr3_aa: CASSFTTYYEQYF
clone_size: -; j_call: TRBJ1-2; v_call: TRBV15; cdr3_aa: CATSRGGGRYGYTF
clone_size: many; j_call: TRBJ2-5; v_call: TRBV14; cdr3_aa: CASSRIRDRDYETQYF
clone_size: -; j_call: TRBJ1-1; v_call: TRBV18; cdr3_aa: CASSRFTVGRGDTEAFF
clone_size: many; j_call: TRBJ2-7; v_call: TRBV28; cdr3_aa: CASSINHGTYEQYF
clone_size: many; j_call: TRBJ2-2; v_call: TRBV19; cdr3_aa: CASSPGTSVITGELFF
clone_size: many; j_call: TRBJ2-7; v_call: TRBV15; cdr3_aa: CATSSGGSYYEQYF
clone_size: -; j_call: TRBJ2-7; v_call: TRBV11-2; cdr3_aa: CASSLSDLYEQYF
clone_size: many; j_call: TRBJ1-5; v_call: TRBV19; cdr3_aa: CASTTGGYNQPQHF
clone_size: many; j_call: TRBJ2-7; v_call: TRBV7-6; cdr3_aa: CASSLWPQGSYEQYF
clone_size: many; j_call: TRBJ2-7; v_call: TRBV6-5; cdr3_aa: CASSYGSEGYEQYF
clone_size: many; j_call: TRBJ1-1; v_call: TRBV6-5; cdr3_aa: CASSYRAVTEAFF
clone_size: -; j_call: TRBJ2-2; v_call: TRBV5-1; cdr3_aa: CASSPPAVGVGTGELFF
clone_size: once; j_call: TRBJ2-5; v_call: TRBV5-1; cdr3_aa: CASSLRAGGGETQYF
clone_size: few; j_call: TRBJ2-7; v_call: TRBV11-2; cdr3_aa: CASSPPSLGGGGNEQYF
clone_size: many; j_call: TRBJ2-2; v_call: TRBV2; cdr3_aa: CASRIFGRTGELFF
clone_size: many; j_call: TRBJ1-5; v_call: TRBV6-4; cdr3_aa: CASVDRGGIGSNQPQHF
clone_size: -; j_call: TRBJ2-4; v_call: TRBV5-1; cdr3_aa: CASSLEGGTRDIQYF
clone_size: once; j_call: TRBJ1-2; v_call: TRBV28; cdr3_aa: CASSYGESYGYTF
clone_size: many; j_call: TRBJ2-5; v_call: TRBV7-9; cdr3_aa: CASSPTGQGAETQYF
clone_size: -; j_call: TRBJ1-1; v_call: TRBV12-3/TRBV12-4; cdr3_aa: CASSPRANTEAFF
clone_size: many; j_call: TRBJ2-7; v_call: TRBV7-8; cdr3_aa: CASIKTSGSYEQYF
clone_size: many; j_call: TRBJ2-2; v_call: TRBV12-3/TRBV12-4; cdr3_aa: CASRNRDRGTGELFF
clone_size: -; j_call: TRBJ2-7; v_call: TRBV19; cdr3_aa: CASSRDRTGADEQYF
clone_size: many; j_call: TRBJ2-2; v_call: TRBV6-2/TRBV6-3; cdr3_aa: CASSTLQGTGELFF
clone_size: many; j_call: TRBJ2-7; v_call: TRBV20-1; cdr3_aa: CSARDVNYYEQYF
clone_size: many; j_call: TRBJ2-7; v_call: TRBV6-5; cdr3_aa: CASSYSDRAIYEQYF
clone_size: -; j_call: TRBJ2-7; v_call: TRBV27; cdr3_aa: CASSPGFTYEQYF
clone_size: few; j_call: TRBJ2-4; v_call: TRBV18; cdr3_aa: CASSPLPSGTSRLNIQYF
clone_size: few; j_call: TRBJ2-7; v_call: TRBV30; cdr3_aa: CAWRGQAGYEQYF
clone_size: many; j_call: TRBJ2-7; v_call: TRBV2; cdr3_aa: CASSARPGQGKYF
clone_size: many; j_call: TRBJ1-2; v_call: TRBV29-1; cdr3_aa: CSASKGIGLNGYTF
clone_size: many; j_call: TRBJ1-5; v_call: TRBV15; cdr3_aa: CATSRGEGFPNQPQHF
clone_size: many; j_call: TRBJ2-7; v_call: TRBV6-1; cdr3_aa: CASLGTGREQYF
clone_size: many; j_call: TRBJ1-5; v_call: TRBV20-1; cdr3_aa: CGTQRAPSQPQHF
clone_size: -; j_call: TRBJ1-5; v_call: TRBV12-5; cdr3_aa: CASGRPGDHQPQHF
clone_size: few; j_call: TRBJ1-1; v_call: TRBV30; cdr3_aa: CAWSRDSNTEAFF
clone_size: -; j_call: TRBJ2-3; v_call: TRBV20-1; cdr3_aa: CSAITSADTQYF
clone_size: many; j_call: TRBJ1-5; v_call: TRBV6-5; cdr3_aa: CASSYSSSLDQPQHF
clone_size: -; j_call: TRBJ2-7; v_call: TRBV7-9; cdr3_aa: CATTTVGPGTREQYF
clone_size: -; j_call: TRBJ2-5; v_call: TRBV7-2; cdr3_aa: CASSGSSGRGATQYF
clone_size: many; j_call: TRBJ1-2; v_call: TRBV27; cdr3_aa: CASSPWDADGYTF
clone_size: many; j_call: TRBJ2-5; v_call: TRBV7-2; cdr3_aa: CASSLLGRVRETQYF
clone_size: few; j_call: TRBJ1-5; v_call: TRBV6-1; cdr3_aa: CASTAGWGNQPQHF
clone_size: many; j_call: TRBJ1-1; v_call: TRBV4-1; cdr3_aa: CASSQVGGGVTEAFF
clone_size: -; j_call: TRBJ2-7; v_call: TRBV7-8; cdr3_aa: CASILDRGLVEQYF
clone_size: many; j_call: TRBJ2-7; v_call: TRBV7-9; cdr3_aa: CASSLEVAGSSYEQYF